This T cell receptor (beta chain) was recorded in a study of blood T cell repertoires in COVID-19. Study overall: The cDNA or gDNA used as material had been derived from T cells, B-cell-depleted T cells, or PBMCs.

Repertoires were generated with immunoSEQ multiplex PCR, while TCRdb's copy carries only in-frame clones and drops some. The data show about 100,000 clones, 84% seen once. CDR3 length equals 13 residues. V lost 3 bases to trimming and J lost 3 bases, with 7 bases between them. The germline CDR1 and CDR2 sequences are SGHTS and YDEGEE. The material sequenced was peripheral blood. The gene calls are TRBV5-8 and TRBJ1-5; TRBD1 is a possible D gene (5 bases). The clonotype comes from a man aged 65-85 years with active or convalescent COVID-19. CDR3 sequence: CASSSRVNQPQHF. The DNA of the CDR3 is TGTGCCAGCAGCTCCAGGGTCAATCAGCCCCAGCATTTT.